This T cell receptor (beta chain) was retrieved from a study of blood T cells in healthy people across ages. Between the trimmed V and J ends, which lost 4 bases and 0 bases, there was a span of 13 bases. CDR1 SGHTA and CDR2 FQGNSA come from the germline V gene. The CDR3 consists of 16 residues. A J-beta primer mix and a sample-barcoded 5' primer were used in a second PCR of roughly 7 to 12 cycles. Every molecule of cDNA carried a tag from a template-switch adaptor with 12 random nucleotides. Each CDR3 protein is one row after TCRdb ran MiXCR on the 5' RACE reads. The table has over 950,000 distinct CDR3 sequences, 35% to 40% seen once.

The rearrangement joins TRBV7-2 to TRBJ2-4, with D possibly TRBD2 on 5 matching bases. The origin of this receptor is a man aged 18 to 35 in good health. What was sequenced was blood. The CDR3 spells CASSSAGSLAKNIQYF. The CDR3 DNA is TGTGCCAGCAGCTCGGCGGGTAGTCTAGCCAAAAACATTCAGTACTTC. The entire variable domain, with the rest obtained from reference TRBV7-2 and TRBJ2-4, is as follows: GAGVSQSPSNKVTEKGKDVELRCDPISGHTALYWYRQSLGQGLEFLIYFQGNSAPDKSGLPSDRFSAERTGGSVSTLTIQRTQQEDSAVYLCASSSAGSLAKNIQYFGAGTRLSVL.